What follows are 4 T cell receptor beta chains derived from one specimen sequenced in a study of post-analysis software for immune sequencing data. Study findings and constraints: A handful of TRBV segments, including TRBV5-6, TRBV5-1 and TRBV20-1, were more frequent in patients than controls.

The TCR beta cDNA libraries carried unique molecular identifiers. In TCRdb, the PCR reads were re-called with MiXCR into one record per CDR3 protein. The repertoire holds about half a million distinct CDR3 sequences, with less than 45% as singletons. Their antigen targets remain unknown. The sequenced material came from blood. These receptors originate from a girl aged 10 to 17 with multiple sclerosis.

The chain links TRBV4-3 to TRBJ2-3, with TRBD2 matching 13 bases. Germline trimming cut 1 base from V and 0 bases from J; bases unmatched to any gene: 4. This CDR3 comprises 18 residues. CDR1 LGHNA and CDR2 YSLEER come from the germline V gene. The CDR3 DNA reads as TGCGCCAGCAGCCAAGGGACTAGCGGGAGCCTTAGCACAGATACGCAGTATTTT. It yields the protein CASSQGTSGSLSTDTQYF.

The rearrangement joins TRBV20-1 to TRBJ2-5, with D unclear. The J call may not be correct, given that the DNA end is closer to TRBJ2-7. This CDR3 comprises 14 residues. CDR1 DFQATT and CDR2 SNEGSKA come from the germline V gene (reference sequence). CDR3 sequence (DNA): TGCAGTGCTAGGGCCACCGGGCGCCGGGACGAGCAGTACTTC. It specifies CSARATGRRDEQYF.

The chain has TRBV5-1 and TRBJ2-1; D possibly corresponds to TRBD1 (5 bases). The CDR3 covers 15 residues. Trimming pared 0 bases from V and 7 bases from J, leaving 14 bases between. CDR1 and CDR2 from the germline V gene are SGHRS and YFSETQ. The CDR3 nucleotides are TGCGCCAGCAGCTTGGGTCAGGGAATACTAAATGAGCAGTTCTTC. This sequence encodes CASSLGQGILNEQFF.

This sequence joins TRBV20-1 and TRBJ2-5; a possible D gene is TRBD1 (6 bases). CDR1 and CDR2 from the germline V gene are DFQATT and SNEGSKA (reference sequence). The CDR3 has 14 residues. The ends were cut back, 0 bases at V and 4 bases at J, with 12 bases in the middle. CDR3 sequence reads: CSARDLQGPETQYF. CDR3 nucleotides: TGCAGTGCTAGAGATCTACAGGGTCCAGAGACCCAGTACTTC.